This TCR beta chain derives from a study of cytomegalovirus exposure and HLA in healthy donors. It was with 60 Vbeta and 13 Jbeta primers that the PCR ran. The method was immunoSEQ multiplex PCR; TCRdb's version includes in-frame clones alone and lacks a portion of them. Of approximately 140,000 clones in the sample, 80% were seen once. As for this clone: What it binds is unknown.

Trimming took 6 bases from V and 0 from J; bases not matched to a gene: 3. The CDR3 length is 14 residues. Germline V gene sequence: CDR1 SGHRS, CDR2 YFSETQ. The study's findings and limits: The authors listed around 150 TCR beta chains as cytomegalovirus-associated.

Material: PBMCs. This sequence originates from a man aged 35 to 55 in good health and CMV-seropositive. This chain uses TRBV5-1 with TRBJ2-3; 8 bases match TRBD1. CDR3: CASMRDRSTDTQYF. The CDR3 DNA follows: TGCGCCAGCATGAGGGACAGGAGCACAGATACGCAGTATTTT. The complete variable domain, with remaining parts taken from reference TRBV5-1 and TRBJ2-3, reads KAGVTQTPRYLIKTRGQQVTLSCSPISGHRSVSWYQQTPGQGLQFLFEYFSETQRNKGNFPGRFSGRQFSNSRSEMNVSTLELGDSALYLCASMRDRSTDTQYFGPGTRLTVL.